This T cell receptor (beta chain) was sequenced for a study of OX40 agonist ivuxolimab in advanced cancers. Study details: People who had prior anti-PD-1, anti-PD-L1 or anti-CTLA-4 therapy could take part, and roughly 40% had some.

Produced via immunoSEQ multiplex PCR; TCRdb's table is partial and in-frame only. This table holds more than 60,000 clones, roughly 86% found once. The CDR3 loop spans 15 amino acids. V gave up 3 bases and J gave up 1 base, with 13 bases separating them. Per germline, CDR1 LNHNV and CDR2 YYDKDF (reference sequence). Enrollment shut out patients with autoimmune disease history or systemic immunosuppression. V gene TRBV15 combines with J gene TRBJ2-7; D perhaps matches TRBD1 (7 bases). The sequencing here drew on CD4+ or CD8+ T cells sorted from blood, taken in a trial of the OX40 agonist ivuxolimab. This receptor was taken from an adult with an advanced solid tumor such as melanoma, head and neck, liver or kidney cancer. The CDR3 loop is CATSREGTASYEQYF. In DNA form, the CDR3 reads TGTGCCACCAGCAGGGAGGGGACAGCTTCCTACGAGCAGTACTTC.